The sample holds many counts of the clone carrying this T cell receptor beta chain. Its antigen remains unknown. The entry originates in a study of T-cell reconstitution after alpha-beta-depleted transplantation in children. Findings of the study overall: T cells produced anew were the main source of T-cell counts and diversity one year after transplant. TCRbeta diversity was high at day 60 in some patients (a result of surviving recipient T cells and thymic progenitors). Expanded graft clones numbering several hundred reportedly gave rise to alpha-beta T cells about two months after transplant.

Unique molecular identifiers were incorporated into the prepared TCRbeta library. Using its own MiXCR run on the PCR reads, TCRdb lists one record per CDR3 protein. The data hold a few hundred thousand distinct CDR3 sequences, with around a tenth observed a single time. The V segment lost 2 bases and the J segment 3 bases; nucleotides outside the gene matches: 8. This CDR3 has 15 amino acids. Germline CDR1 and CDR2: DFQATT and SNEGSKA (reference sequence). The chain is built from TRBV20-1 and TRBJ2-3, with 7 bases identical to TRBD2. The material sequenced was PBMCs, taken before TCRalphabeta/CD19-depleted stem cell transplant. The sequence was obtained from a boy in the first two years of life with acute myeloid leukemia, due to receive a stem cell transplant. The CDR3 bases are TGCAGTGCTAGACTCCCCGGGACTAAAACAGATACGCAGTATTTT. Translation gives CSARLPGTKTDTQYF.